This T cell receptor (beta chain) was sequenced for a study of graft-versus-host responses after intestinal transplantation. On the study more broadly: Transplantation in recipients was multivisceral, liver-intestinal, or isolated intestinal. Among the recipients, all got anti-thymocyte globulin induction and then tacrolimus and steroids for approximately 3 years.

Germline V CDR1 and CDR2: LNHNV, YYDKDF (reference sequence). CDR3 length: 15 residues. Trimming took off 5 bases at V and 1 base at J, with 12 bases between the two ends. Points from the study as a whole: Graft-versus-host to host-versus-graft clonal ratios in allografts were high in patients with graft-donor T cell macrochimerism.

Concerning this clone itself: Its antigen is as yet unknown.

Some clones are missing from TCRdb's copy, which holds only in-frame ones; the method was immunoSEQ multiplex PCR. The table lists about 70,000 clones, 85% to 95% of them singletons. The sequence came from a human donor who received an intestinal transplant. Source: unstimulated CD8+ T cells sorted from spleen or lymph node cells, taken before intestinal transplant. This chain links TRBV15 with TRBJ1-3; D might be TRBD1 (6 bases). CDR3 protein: CATSSRGRSGNTIYF. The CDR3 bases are TGTGCCACCAGCTCCAGGGGTCGTTCTGGAAACACCATATATTTT.